This TCR beta chain came from a study of molecular identifiers for immune sequencing clone quantification. Study in general: Split five ways in replicates, RNA from around 20,000 or 99,000 naive CD8 cells had four portions sequenced.

Whole-study findings and limits: Among effectors, clones above 20 RNA copies held over 97% of molecules; among naive cells, under 1%.

This clonotype was counted between two and nine times. Its antigen is not known. Using a CD8+CD4-CCR7+CD45RA+ phenotype, naive CD8 T cells were sorted. The use of previously described methods and listed TCR primers produced the bulk TCR libraries. Each CDR3 protein is one row after TCRdb ran MiXCR on the PCR reads. The sample contains around 470,000 distinct CDR3 sequences, roughly a fifth of which appear only once. The CDR3 consists of 17 residues. Between the trimmed V and J ends, which lost 0 bases and 2 bases, there was a span of 17 bases. CDR1 SGHRS and CDR2 YFSETQ come from the germline V gene. The chain is built from TRBV5-1 and TRBJ2-5, with D perhaps matching TRBD1 (5 bases). Material: naive CD8+ T cells from blood, with Jurkat cell RNA spiked in. As for subset: FACS-sorted CD8+CD4-CCR7+CD45RA+ naive T cells. The clonotype was recovered from a human donor in good health. Some libraries in this study had Jurkat cell RNA spiked in. The CDR3 loop is CASSLVGARAIQETQYF. The CDR3 DNA reads as TGCGCCAGCAGCTTGGTAGGTGCCAGGGCTATTCAAGAGACCCAGTACTTC. Looking up the rest from reference TRBV5-1 and TRBJ2-5 gives the full variable domain: KAGVTQTPRYLIKTRGQQVTLSCSPISGHRSVSWYQQTPGQGLQFLFEYFSETQRNKGNFPGRFSGRQFSNSRSEMNVSTLELGDSALYLCASSLVGARAIQETQYFGPGTRLLVL.